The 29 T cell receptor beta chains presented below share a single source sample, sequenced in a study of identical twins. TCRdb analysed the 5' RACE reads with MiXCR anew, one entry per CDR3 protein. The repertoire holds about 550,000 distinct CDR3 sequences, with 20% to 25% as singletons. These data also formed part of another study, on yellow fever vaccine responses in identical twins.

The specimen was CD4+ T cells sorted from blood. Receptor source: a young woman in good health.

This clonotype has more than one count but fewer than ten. CDR3 DNA sequence: TGTGCCAGCAGGTCCCGCACAGATACGCAGTATTTT. It yields the protein CASRSRTDTQYF. The rearrangement joins TRBV2 to TRBJ2-3; D unresolved. The CDR3 runs 12 residues. V was pared by 6 bases and J by 1 base, with 5 bases between. Germline values: CDR1 SNHLY, CDR2 FYNNEI. The entire variable domain, with the rest obtained from reference TRBV2 and TRBJ2-3, is as follows: EPEVTQTPSHQVTQMGQEVILRCVPISNHLYFYWYRQILGQKVEFLVSFYNNEISEKSEIFDDQFSVERPDGSNFTLKIRSTKLEDSAMYFCASRSRTDTQYFGPGTRLTVL.

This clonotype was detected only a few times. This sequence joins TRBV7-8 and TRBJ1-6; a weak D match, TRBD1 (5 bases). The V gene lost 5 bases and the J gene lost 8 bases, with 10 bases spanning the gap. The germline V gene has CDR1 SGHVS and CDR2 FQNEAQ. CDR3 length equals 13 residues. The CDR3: CASSQQVDSPLHF. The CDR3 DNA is TGTGCCAGCAGCCAACAGGTGGATTCACCCCTCCACTTT.

DNA for the CDR3: TGCAGTGCTAGAGTTCGTGGGGCAGGGGGGTCCTACGAGCAGTACTTC. Amino acids: CSARVRGAGGSYEQYF. The chain links TRBV20-1 to TRBJ2-7; D may be TRBD1 (7 bases). Per germline, CDR1 DFQATT and CDR2 SNEGSKA (reference sequence). The V end was cut by 1 base, the J end by 1 base, with 17 bases between. The CDR3 is made up of 16 amino acids.

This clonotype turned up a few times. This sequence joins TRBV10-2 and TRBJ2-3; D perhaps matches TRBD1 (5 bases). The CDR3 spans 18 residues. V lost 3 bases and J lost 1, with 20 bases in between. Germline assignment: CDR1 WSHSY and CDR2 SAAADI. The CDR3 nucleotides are TGCGCCAGCAGTGATAGGGGTTTTTTGCGGAACGGCACAGATACGCAGTATTTT. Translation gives CASSDRGFLRNGTDTQYF.

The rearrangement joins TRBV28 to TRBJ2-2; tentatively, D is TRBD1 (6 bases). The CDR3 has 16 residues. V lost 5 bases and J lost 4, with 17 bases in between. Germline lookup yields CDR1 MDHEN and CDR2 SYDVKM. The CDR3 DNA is TGTGCCAGCAGTCCACCCCCCCCCAGGGGCACCGGGGAGCTGTTTTTT. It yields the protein CASSPPPPRGTGELFF.

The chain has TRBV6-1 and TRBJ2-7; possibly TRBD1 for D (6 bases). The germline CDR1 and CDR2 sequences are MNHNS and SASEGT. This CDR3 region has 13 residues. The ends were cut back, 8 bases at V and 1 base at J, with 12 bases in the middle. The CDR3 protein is CASESDRSYEQYF. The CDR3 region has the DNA TGTGCCAGCGAGTCGGACAGATCCTACGAGCAGTACTTC.

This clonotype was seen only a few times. The CDR3 spells CSASRSSHRGASSSPLHF. In DNA form, the CDR3 reads TGCAGTGCTAGTCGCTCAAGTCATCGGGGGGCTTCTAGTTCACCCCTCCACTTT. The rearrangement joins TRBV20-1 to TRBJ1-6; D is possibly TRBD1 (6 bases). The CDR3 is 18 amino acids. Germline V CDR1 and CDR2: DFQATT, SNEGSKA (reference sequence). V was shortened by 3 bases and J by 9 bases, with 27 bases between the two germline ends.

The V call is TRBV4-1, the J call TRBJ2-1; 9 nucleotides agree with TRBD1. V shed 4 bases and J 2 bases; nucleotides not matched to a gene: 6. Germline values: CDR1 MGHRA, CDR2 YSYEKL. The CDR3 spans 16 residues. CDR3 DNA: TGCGCCAGCAGCCGGCAACAGGGGGCTACCTACAATGAGCAGTTCTTC. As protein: CASSRQQGATYNEQFF.

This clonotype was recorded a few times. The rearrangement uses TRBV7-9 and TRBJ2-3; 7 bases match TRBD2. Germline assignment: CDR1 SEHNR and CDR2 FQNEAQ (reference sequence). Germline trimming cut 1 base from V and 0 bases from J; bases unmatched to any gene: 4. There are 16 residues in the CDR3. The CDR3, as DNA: TGTGCCAGCAGCTTAGAATGGGGACTAAGCACAGATACGCAGTATTTT. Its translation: CASSLEWGLSTDTQYF.

The CDR3 sequence is CSALREFVYNEQFF. The CDR3 DNA sequence: TGCAGTGCTTTACGGGAGTTCGTATACAATGAGCAGTTCTTC. The gene calls are TRBV20-1 and TRBJ2-1; D perhaps matches TRBD2 (6 bases). V gave up 5 bases and J gave up 4 bases, with 15 bases separating them. CDR1 and CDR2 (germline): DFQATT, SNEGSKA (reference sequence). The CDR3 loop spans 14 amino acids.

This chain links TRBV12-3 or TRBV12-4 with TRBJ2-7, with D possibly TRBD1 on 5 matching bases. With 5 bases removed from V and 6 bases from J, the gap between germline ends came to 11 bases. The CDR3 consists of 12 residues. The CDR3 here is CASSRSGPEQYF. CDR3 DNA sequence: TGTGCCAGCAGTCGATCAGGGCCCGAGCAGTACTTC.

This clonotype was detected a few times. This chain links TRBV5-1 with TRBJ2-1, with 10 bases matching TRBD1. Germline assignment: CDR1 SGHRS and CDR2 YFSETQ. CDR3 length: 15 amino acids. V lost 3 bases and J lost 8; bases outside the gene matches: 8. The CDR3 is CASSWGTGANDEQFF. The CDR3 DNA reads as TGCGCCAGCAGCTGGGGGACAGGGGCTAATGATGAGCAGTTCTTC. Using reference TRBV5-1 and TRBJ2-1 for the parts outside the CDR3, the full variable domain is KAGVTQTPRYLIKTRGQQVTLSCSPISGHRSVSWYQQTPGQGLQFLFEYFSETQRNKGNFPGRFSGRQFSNSRSEMNVSTLELGDSALYLCASSWGTGANDEQFFGPGTRLTVL.

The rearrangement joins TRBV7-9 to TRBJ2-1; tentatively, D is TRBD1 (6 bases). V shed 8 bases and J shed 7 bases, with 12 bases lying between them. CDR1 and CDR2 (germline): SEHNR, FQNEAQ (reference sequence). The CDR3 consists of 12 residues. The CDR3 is CASGTGINEQFF. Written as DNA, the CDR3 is TGTGCCAGCGGCACAGGGATAAATGAGCAGTTCTTC.

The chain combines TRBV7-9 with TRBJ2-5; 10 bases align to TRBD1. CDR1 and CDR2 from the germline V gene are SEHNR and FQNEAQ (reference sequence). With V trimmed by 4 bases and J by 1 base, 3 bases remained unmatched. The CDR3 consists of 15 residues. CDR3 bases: TGTGCCAGCAGCTCCTGGACAGGGGGCCAAGAGACCCAGTACTTC. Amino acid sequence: CASSSWTGGQETQYF. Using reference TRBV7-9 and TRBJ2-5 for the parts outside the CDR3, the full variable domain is DTGVSQNPRHKITKRGQNVTFRCDPISEHNRLYWYRQTLGQGPEFLTYFQNEAQLEKSRLLSDRFSAERPKGSFSTLEIQRTEQGDSAMYLCASSSWTGGQETQYFGPGTRLLVL.

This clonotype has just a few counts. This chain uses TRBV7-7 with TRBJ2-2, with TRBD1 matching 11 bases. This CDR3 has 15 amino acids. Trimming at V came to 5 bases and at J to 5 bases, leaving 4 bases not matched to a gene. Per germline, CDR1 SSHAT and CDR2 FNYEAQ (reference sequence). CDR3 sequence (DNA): TGTGCCAGCAGCCCCCGGGACAGGGGGACCGGGGAGCTGTTTTTT. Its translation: CASSPRDRGTGELFF.

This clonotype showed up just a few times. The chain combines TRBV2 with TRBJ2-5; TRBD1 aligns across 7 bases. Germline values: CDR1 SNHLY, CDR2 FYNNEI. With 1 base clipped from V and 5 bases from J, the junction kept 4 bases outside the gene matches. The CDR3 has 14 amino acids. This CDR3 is CASSEVGGRETQYF. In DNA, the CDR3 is TGTGCCAGCAGTGAAGTAGGGGGCAGGGAGACCCAGTACTTC.

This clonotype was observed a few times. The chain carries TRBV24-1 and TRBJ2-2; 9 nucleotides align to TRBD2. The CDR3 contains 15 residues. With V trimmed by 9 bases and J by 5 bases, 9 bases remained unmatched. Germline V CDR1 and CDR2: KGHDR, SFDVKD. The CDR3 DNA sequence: TGTGCCACCGGGCTGAGCGGGAGGCGGACCGGGGAGCTGTTTTTT. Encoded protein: CATGLSGRRTGELFF.

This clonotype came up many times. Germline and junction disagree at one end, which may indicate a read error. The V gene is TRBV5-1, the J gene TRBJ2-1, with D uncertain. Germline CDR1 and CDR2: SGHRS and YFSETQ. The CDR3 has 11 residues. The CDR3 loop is CASSDYNEQFF. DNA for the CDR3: TGTGCCAGCAGTGACTACAATGAGCAGTTCTTC.

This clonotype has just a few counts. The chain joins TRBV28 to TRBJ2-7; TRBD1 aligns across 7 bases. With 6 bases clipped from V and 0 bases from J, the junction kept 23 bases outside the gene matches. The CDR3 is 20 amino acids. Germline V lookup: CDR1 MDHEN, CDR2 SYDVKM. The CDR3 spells CASRPIRDSSYSLLSYEQYF. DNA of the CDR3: TGTGCCAGCAGGCCTATCCGGGACAGCAGCTATAGCCTACTCTCCTACGAGCAGTACTTC.

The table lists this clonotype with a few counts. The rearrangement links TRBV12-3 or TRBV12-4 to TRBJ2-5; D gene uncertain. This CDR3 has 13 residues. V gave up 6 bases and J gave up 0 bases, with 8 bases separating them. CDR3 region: CASRDQNQETQYF. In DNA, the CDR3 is TGTGCCAGCAGGGATCAGAACCAAGAGACCCAGTACTTC.

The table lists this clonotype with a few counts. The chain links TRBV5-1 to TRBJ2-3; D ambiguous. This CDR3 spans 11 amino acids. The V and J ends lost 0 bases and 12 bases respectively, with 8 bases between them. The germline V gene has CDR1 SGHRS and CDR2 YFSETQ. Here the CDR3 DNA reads TGCGCCAGCAGCTTGGGATGGGCTCAGTATTTT. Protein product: CASSLGWAQYF.

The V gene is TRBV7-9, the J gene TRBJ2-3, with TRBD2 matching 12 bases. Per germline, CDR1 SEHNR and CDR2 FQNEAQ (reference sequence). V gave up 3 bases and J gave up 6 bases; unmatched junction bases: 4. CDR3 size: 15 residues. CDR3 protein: CASSLVTSGSDTQYF. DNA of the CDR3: TGTGCCAGCAGCTTGGTGACTAGCGGGAGTGATACGCAGTATTTT.

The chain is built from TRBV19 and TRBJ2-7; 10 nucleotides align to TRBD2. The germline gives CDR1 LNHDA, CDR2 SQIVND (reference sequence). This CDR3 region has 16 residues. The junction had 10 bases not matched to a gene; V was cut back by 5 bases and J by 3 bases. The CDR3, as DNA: TGTGCCAGTAGTCCATCTAGCGGGAGAGGAGGCTACGAGCAGTACTTC. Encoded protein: CASSPSSGRGGYEQYF.

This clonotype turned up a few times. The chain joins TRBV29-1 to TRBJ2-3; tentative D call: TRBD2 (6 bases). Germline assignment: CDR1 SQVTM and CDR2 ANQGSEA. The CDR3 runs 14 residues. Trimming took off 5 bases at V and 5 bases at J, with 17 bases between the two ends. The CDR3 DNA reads TGCAGCGTTTTAGCTAGCGTGGGTGGAGATACGCAGTATTTT. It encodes CSVLASVGGDTQYF.

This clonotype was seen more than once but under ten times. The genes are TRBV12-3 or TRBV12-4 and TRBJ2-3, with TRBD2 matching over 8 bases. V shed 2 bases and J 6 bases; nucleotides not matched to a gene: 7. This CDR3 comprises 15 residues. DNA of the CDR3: TGTGCCAGCAGTTTAAGACTAGGCGGGAGGGATACGCAGTATTTT. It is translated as CASSLRLGGRDTQYF.

CDR3 bases: TGTGCCACCAGTGATTTAAAGGGGGCTAACAATGAGCAGTTCTTC. Protein sequence: CATSDLKGANNEQFF. J is TRBJ2-1 and V is TRBV24-1; TRBD1 matches 7 bases. Trimming took 1 base from V and 5 from J; bases not matched to a gene: 4. The CDR3 is 15 residues long. In germline, CDR1 is KGHDR, CDR2 SFDVKD.

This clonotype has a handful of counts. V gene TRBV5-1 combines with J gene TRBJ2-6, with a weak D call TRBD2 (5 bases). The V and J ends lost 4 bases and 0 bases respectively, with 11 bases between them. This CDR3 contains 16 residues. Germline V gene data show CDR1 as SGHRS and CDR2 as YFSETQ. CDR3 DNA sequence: TGCGCCAGCAGCGCTCGACGGGACTCTGGGGCCAACGTCCTGACTTTC. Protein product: CASSARRDSGANVLTF.

The CDR3 spells CASSRDGNEKLFF. The CDR3 DNA sequence: TGTGCCAGCAGCCGGGACGGAAATGAAAAACTGTTTTTT. The chain employs TRBV7-2 and TRBJ1-4, with a weak D call TRBD1 (5 bases). The CDR3 extends over 13 amino acids. Trimming cost V 5 bases and J 5 bases, with 9 bases left between them. Per germline, CDR1 SGHTA and CDR2 FQGNSA.

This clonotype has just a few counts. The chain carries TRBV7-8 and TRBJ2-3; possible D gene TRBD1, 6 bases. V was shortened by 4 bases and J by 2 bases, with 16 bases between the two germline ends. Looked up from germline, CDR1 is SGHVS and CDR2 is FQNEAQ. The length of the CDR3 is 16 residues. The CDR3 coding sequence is TGTGCCAGCAGCTCTACAGGGCCGAACCCCACAGATACGCAGTATTTT. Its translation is CASSSTGPNPTDTQYF.